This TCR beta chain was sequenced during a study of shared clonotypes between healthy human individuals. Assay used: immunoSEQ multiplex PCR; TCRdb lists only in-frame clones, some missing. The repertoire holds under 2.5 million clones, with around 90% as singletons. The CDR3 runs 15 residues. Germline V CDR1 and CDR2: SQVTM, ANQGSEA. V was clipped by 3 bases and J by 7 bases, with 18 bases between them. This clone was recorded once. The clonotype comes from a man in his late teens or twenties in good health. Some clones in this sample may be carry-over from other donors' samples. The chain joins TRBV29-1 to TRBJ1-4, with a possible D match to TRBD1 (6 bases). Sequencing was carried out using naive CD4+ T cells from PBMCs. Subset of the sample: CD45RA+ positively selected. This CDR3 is CSVEARGYLGEKLFF. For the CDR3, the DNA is TGCAGCGTTGAGGCCAGGGGCTACTTAGGTGAAAAACTGTTTTTT.